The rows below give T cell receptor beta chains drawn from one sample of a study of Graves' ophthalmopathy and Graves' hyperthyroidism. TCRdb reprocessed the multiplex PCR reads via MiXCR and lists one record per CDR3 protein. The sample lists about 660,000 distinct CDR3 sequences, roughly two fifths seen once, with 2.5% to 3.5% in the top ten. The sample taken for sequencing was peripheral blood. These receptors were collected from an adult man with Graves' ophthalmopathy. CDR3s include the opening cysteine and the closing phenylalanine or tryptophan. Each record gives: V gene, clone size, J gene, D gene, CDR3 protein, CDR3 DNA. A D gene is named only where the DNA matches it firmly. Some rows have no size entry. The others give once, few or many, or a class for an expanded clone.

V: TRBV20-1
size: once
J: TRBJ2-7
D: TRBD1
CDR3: CSARNDEGQVSYEQYF
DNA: TGCAGTGCTAGAAACGACGAGGGACAGGTCTCCTACGAGCAGTACTTC

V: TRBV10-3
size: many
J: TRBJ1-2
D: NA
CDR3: CAISESINYGYTF
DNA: TGTGCCATCAGTGAGTCTATTAACTATGGCTACACCTTC

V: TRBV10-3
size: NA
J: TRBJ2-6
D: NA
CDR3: CAISAPTGANVLTF
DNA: TGTGCCATCAGTGCCCCGACAGGGGCCAACGTCCTGACTTTC

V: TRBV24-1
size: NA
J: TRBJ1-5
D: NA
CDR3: CATSAWREGQPQHF
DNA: TGTGCCACCAGTGCGTGGAGGGAAGGTCAGCCCCAGCATTTT

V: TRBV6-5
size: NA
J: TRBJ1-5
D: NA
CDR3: CASGGGGNQPQHF
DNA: TGTGCCAGCGGAGGGGGTGGCAATCAGCCCCAGCATTTT

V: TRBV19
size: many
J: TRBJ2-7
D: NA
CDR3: CASSISAGATYEQYF
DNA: TGTGCCAGTAGTATATCGGCAGGGGCAACCTACGAGCAGTACTTC

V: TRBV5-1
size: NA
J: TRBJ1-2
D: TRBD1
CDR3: CASSQDTGTGSGYGYTF
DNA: TGCGCCAGCAGCCAAGATACCGGGACAGGGTCCGGCTATGGCTACACCTTC

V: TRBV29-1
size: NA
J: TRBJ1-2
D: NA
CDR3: CSGQALVNYGYTF
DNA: TGCAGCGGACAGGCCCTGGTTAACTATGGCTACACCTTC

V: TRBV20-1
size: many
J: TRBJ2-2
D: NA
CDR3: CSAPVPTGELFF
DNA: TGCAGTGCACCGGTTCCAACCGGGGAGCTGTTTTTT

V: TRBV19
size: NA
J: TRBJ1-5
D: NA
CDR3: CASTLWPPGTENSNQPQHF
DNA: TGTGCCAGTACCCTCTGGCCACCCGGGACGGAAAATAGCAATCAGCCCCAGCATTTT

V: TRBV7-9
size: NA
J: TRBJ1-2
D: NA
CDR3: CASSLIGRNGYTF
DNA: TGTGCCAGCAGCTTAATTGGGAGGAATGGCTACACCTTC

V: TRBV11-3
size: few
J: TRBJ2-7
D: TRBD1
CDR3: CASSPDRDRVYEQYF
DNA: TGTGCCAGCAGCCCTGACCGGGACAGGGTCTACGAGCAGTACTTC

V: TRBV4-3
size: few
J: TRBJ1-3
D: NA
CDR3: CASSQAPTTSSGNTIYF
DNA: TGCGCCAGCAGCCAAGCACCGACAACAAGCTCTGGAAACACCATATATTTT

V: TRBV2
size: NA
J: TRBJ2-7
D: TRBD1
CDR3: CASPRQGYYGQYF
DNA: TGTGCCAGTCCGCGACAGGGCTACTACGGGCAGTACTTC

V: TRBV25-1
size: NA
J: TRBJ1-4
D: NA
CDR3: CASSEGGTFEKLFF
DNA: TGTGCCAGTAGTGAGGGGGGGACATTTGAAAAACTGTTTTTT

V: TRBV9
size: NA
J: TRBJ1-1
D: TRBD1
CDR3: CASNYGQGGTEAFF
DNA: TGTGCCAGCAACTATGGACAGGGAGGAACTGAAGCTTTCTTT

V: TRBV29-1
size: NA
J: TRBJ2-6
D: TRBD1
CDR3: CSVTSDRGTGANVLTF
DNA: TGCAGCGTTACATCGGACAGGGGGACGGGGGCCAACGTCCTGACTTTC